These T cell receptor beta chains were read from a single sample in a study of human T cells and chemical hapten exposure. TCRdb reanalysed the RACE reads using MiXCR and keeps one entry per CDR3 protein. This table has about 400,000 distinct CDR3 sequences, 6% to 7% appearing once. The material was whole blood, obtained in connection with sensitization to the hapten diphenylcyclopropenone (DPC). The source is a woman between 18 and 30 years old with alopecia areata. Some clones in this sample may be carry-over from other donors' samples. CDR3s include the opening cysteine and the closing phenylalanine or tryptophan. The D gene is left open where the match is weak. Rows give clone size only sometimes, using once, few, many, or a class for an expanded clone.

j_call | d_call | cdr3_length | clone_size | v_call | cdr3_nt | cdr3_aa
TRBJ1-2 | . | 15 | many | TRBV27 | TGTGCCAGCAGTTTATTCTACAGCGCTAACTATGGCTACACCTTC | CASSLFYSANYGYTF
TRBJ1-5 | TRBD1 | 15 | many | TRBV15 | TGTGCCACCAGCAGAGGGGGACAGCACAATCAGCCCCAGCATTTT | CATSRGGQHNQPQHF
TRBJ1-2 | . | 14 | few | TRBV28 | TGTGCCAGCAGTTTCCGTTTCAGGGACTATGGCTACACCTTC | CASSFRFRDYGYTF
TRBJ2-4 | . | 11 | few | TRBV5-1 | TGCGCCAGCAGCTCGGGGACACTTCAGTACTTC | CASSSGTLQYF
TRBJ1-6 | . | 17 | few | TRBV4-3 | TGCGCCAGCAGCCAAGATGCGGGGGACGCCTACAATTCACCCCTCCACTTT | CASSQDAGDAYNSPLHF
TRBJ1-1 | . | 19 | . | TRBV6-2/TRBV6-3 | TGTGCCAGCAGTTCCACATTAAATGACGGACCTGACAAAACCCTTGAAGCTTTCTTT | CASSSTLNDGPDKTLEAFF
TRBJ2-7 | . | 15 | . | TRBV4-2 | TGTGCCAGCAGCCCCCTGCAGCTCCAGGGATACGAGCAGTACTTC | CASSPLQLQGYEQYF
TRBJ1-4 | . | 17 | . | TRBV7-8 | TGTGCCAGCAGCTTAGCCCGCGTGGGCAGGCTAAATGAAAAACTGTTTTTT | CASSLARVGRLNEKLFF
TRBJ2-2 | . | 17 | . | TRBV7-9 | TGTGCCAGCAGCTTACCGCGGTCGGGGGTACGGCCCGGGGAGCTGTTTTTT | CASSLPRSGVRPGELFF
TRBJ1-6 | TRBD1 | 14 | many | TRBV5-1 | TGCGCCAGCAGCCCGGACAGGGAAGATTCACCCCTCCACTTT | CASSPDREDSPLHF
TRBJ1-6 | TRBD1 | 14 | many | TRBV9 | TGTGCCAGCAGCCCGGACAGGGTACTTTCACCCCTCCACTTT | CASSPDRVLSPLHF
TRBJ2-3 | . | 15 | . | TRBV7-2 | TGTGCCAGCAGCTTAGGCGCCCAGTTCACAGATACGCAGTATTTT | CASSLGAQFTDTQYF
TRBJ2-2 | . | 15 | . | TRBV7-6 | TGTGCCAGCAGCTTAGTGGGGGCAAGCACCGGGGAGCTGTTTTTT | CASSLVGASTGELFF
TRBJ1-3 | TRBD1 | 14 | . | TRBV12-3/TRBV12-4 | TGTGCCAGCAGTACAGGGGGCGCCGGAAACACCATATATTTT | CASSTGGAGNTIYF
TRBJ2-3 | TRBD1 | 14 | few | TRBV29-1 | TGCAGCGCTGTGGACAGGGAAGTTCCAGATACGCAGTATTTT | CSAVDREVPDTQYF
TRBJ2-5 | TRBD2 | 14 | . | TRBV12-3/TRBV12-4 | TGTGCCAGCCTCTCCCGGGGGGACCAAGAGACCCAGTACTTC | CASLSRGDQETQYF
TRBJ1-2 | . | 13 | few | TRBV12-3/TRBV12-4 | TGTGCCAGCAGTTCCGCACAAACTTATGGCTACACCTTC | CASSSAQTYGYTF
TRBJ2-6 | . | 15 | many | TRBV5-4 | TGTGCCAGCAGCTTGAGACTCTCTGGGGCCAACGTCCTGACTTTC | CASSLRLSGANVLTF
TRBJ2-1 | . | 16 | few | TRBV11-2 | TGTGCCAGCAGCCCAGTGTCGGGGGGCTACTACAATGAGCAGTTCTTC | CASSPVSGGYYNEQFF
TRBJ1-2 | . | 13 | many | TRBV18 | TGTGCCAGCTCACCACCCTTAGGGAGCGGCTACACCTTC | CASSPPLGSGYTF
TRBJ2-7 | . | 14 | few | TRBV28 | TGTGCCAGCAGCCGAACCACTAGGCGCGGGGAGCAGTACTTC | CASSRTTRRGEQYF
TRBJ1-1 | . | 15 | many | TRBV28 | TGTGCCAGCAGTTTATCCGCAGGGGCGATCACTGAAGCTTTCTTT | CASSLSAGAITEAFF
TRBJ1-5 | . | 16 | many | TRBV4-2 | TGTGCCAGCAGCCAAGATCTCTCGAGGAGCAATCAGCCCCAGCATTTT | CASSQDLSRSNQPQHF
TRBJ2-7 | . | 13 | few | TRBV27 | TGTGCCAGCAGTCTAGGGGCCGTATCCGAGCAGTACTTC | CASSLGAVSEQYF
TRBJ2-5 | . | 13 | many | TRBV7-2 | TGTGCCAGCAGCTTAGCCATCCAAGAGACCCAGTACTTC | CASSLAIQETQYF
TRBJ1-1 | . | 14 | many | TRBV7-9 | TGTGCCAGCAGCTTACAGTCGACGAACACTGAAGCTTTCTTT | CASSLQSTNTEAFF
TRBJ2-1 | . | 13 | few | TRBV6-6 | TGTGCCAGCAGTTACGAGGGGTTTGTGTTGGAGTTCTTC | CASSYEGFVLEFF
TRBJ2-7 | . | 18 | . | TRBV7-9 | TGTGCCAGCAGCTTGTTAATAGAAGGACCCGATGTTTACTACGAGCAGTACTTC | CASSLLIEGPDVYYEQYF
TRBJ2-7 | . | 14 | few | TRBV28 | TGTGCCAGCAGTTTAGGGGTTCCCCTCTACGAGCAGTACTTC | CASSLGVPLYEQYF
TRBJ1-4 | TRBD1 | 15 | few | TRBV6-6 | TGTGCCAGCAGTTTTCCGGGACAGGAGGGAGAAAAACTGTTTTTT | CASSFPGQEGEKLFF
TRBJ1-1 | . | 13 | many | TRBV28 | TGTGCCAGCAGTTTGGCCAGCGGAACTGAAGCTTTCTTT | CASSLASGTEAFF
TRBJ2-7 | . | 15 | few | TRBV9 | TGTGCCAGCAGCGTAGAGGCGGGGAGATCCTACGAGCAGTACTTC | CASSVEAGRSYEQYF
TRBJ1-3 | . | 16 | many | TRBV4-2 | TGTGCCAGCAGCCCCAGGTCGGCTAACTCTGGAAACACCATATATTTT | CASSPRSANSGNTIYF
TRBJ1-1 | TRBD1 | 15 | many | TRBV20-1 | TGCAGTGCTAGAGACCCCGGCAGGGACAGCACTGAAGCTTTCTTT | CSARDPGRDSTEAFF
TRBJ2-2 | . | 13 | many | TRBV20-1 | TGCAGTGCTAGAATCTTAGATGGCCGGGAGCTGTTTTTT | CSARILDGRELFF
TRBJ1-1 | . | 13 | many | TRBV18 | TGTGCCAGCAGCCAGGGAGAGAACACTGAAGCTTTCTTT | CASSQGENTEAFF
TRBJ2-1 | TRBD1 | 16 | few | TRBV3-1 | TGTGCCAGCAGCCAAGATTCTGGGACAGGGGAGTATGAGCAGTTCTTC | CASSQDSGTGEYEQFF
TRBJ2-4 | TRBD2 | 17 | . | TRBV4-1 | TGCGCCAGCAGCCAAGCATCCAGCGGGGGGAAGCAAAACATTCAGTACTTC | CASSQASSGGKQNIQYF
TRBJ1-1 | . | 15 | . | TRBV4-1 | TGCGCCAGCAGCCAAGTTGGGGGTCTGAACACTGAAGCTTTCTTT | CASSQVGGLNTEAFF
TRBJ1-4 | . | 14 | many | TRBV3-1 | TGTGCCAGCAGCCTGCTGGTCACGGAGGAAAAACTGTTTTTT | CASSLLVTEEKLFF
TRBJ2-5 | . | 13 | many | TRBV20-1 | TGCAGTGCTAGAGTAGAGGGCCGAGGGACCCAGTACTTC | CSARVEGRGTQYF